This T cell receptor (beta chain) was obtained from a study of blood T cell repertoires in COVID-19. Study-level background: The cDNA or gDNA used as material had been derived from T cells, B-cell-depleted T cells, or PBMCs.

In the authors' workflow: Counts of nucleated cells, estimated from reference gene primer amplification, were obtained. Assay: immunoSEQ multiplex PCR; the TCRdb copy retains only in-frame clones and omits some. The V and J calls and clone size were taken over from that table, and D and trimming were inferred from the DNA. The sample lists around 190,000 clones, 88% occurring once. This clone was seen a few times. The V gene's germline CDR1 is MDHEN and CDR2 SYDVKM. This CDR3 comprises 13 residues. The ends were cut back, 6 bases at V and 5 bases at J, with 11 bases in the middle. J is TRBJ1-5 and V is TRBV28, with D unresolved. The clonotype comes from a man aged 18 to 30 with active or convalescent COVID-19. The sample was peripheral blood. CDR3 sequence: CASRAGRDQPQHF. CDR3 DNA sequence: TGTGCCAGCAGGGCGGGGAGAGATCAGCCCCAGCATTTT. The full variable domain, rest sourced from reference TRBV28 and TRBJ1-5, is DVKVTQSSRYLVKRTGEKVFLECVQDMDHENMFWYRQDPGLGLRLIYFSYDVKMKEKGDIPEGYSVSREKKERFSLILESASTNQTSMYLCASRAGRDQPQHFGDGTRLSIL.